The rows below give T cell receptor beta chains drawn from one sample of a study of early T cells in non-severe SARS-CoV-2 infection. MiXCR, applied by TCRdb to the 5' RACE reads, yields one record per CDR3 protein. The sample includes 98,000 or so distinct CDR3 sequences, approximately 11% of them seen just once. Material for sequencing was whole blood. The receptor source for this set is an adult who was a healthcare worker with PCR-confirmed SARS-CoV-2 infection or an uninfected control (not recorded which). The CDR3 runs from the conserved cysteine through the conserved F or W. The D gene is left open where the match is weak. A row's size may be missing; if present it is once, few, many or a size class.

CASSYRTGGGETQYF,TGTGCCAGCAGTTACCGTACGGGGGGCGGGGAGACCCAGTACTTC,TRBJ2-5,.,TRBV6-5,many
CASSVEPRKGGELFF,TGTGCCAGCAGCGTAGAACCTAGGAAGGGCGGGGAGCTGTTTTTT,TRBJ2-2,.,TRBV9,many
CASSLGLGGDTQYF,TGTGCCAGCAGCTTAGGCCTAGGAGGTGATACGCAGTATTTT,TRBJ2-3,.,TRBV7-8,.
CASSLRRGDTEAFF,TGTGCCAGCAGCTTACGGCGCGGGGACACTGAAGCTTTCTTT,TRBJ1-1,.,TRBV7-3,.
CASSKGLVAYEQYF,TGTGCCAGCAGCAAAGGACTGGTGGCCTACGAGCAGTACTTC,TRBJ2-7,.,TRBV5-8,.
CASRRGQGGGQETQYF,TGTGCCAGCAGACGGGGACAGGGTGGTGGACAAGAGACCCAGTACTTC,TRBJ2-5,TRBD1,TRBV12-3/TRBV12-4,few
CATTHRGQGYTEAFF,TGTGCCACCACCCACCGAGGACAGGGATACACTGAAGCTTTCTTT,TRBJ1-1,TRBD1,TRBV15,.
CASSAWDWRNSPLHF,TGTGCCAGCAGTGCCTGGGACTGGCGTAATTCACCCCTCCACTTT,TRBJ1-6,.,TRBV2,many
CTSSEVTGGIAEAFF,TGTACCAGCAGTGAAGTGACAGGGGGCATCGCTGAAGCTTTCTTT,TRBJ1-1,TRBD1,TRBV2,.
CASSRPSMNTEAFF,TGTGCCAGCAGTCGACCGTCGATGAACACTGAAGCTTTCTTT,TRBJ1-1,.,TRBV7-9,many
CASSQAWVGYQPQHF,TGCGCCAGCAGCCAAGCTTGGGTGGGTTATCAGCCCCAGCATTTT,TRBJ1-5,.,TRBV4-1,few
CASRKREYATDTQYF,TGTGCCAGCAGAAAGCGGGAGTACGCCACAGATACGCAGTATTTT,TRBJ2-3,TRBD2,TRBV6-1,few
CATSRDGFYEQYF,TGTGCCACCAGCAGGGACGGTTTCTACGAGCAGTACTTC,TRBJ2-7,.,TRBV15,few
CATSDHGDQPQHF,TGTGCCACCAGTGACCACGGCGATCAGCCCCAGCATTTT,TRBJ1-5,.,TRBV24-1,many
CAISADTQPSNYGYTF,TGTGCCATCAGCGCGGACACTCAACCATCTAACTATGGCTACACCTTC,TRBJ1-2,.,TRBV10-3,.
CASRPGLPIYEQYF,TGTGCCAGCAGACCGGGACTTCCAATCTACGAGCAGTACTTC,TRBJ2-7,.,TRBV27,.
CASGLDPGGRYEQYF,TGTGCTAGTGGTTTGGATCCAGGGGGCCGGTACGAGCAGTACTTC,TRBJ2-7,TRBD1,TRBV12-5,.
CAGSSSGNTIYF,TGCGCCGGCTCGTCCTCTGGAAACACCATATATTTT,TRBJ1-3,.,TRBV23-1,few
CASSPHSGSSYEQYF,TGTGCCAGCAGCCCTCATTCGGGGTCATCCTACGAGCAGTACTTC,TRBJ2-7,.,TRBV14,few
CASSLILVGELFF,TGTGCCAGCAGCCTAATCCTCGTCGGGGAGCTGTTTTTT,TRBJ2-2,.,TRBV6-5,few
CASSHRDRLNTEAFF,TGTGCCAGCAGCCACCGGGACAGATTGAACACTGAAGCTTTCTTT,TRBJ1-1,TRBD1,TRBV3-1,few
CASSPLPGIQRGHTVDTQYF,TGTGCCAGCTCACCTCTACCAGGGATCCAACGGGGACACACAGTGGATACGCAGTATTTT,TRBJ2-3,.,TRBV18,few
CASSFLMDHTYEQYF,TGTGCCAGCAGTTTTTTAATGGATCATACCTACGAGCAGTACTTC,TRBJ2-7,.,TRBV12-3/TRBV12-4,many
CASSPYPTVNSPLHF,TGTGCCAGCAGCCCCTATCCCACAGTGAATTCACCCCTCCACTTT,TRBJ1-6,.,TRBV7-9,.
CASSRGQTFSNQPQHF,TGTGCCAGCAGTCGAGGACAGACTTTTAGCAATCAGCCCCAGCATTTT,TRBJ1-5,.,TRBV12-3/TRBV12-4,.
CAISPGSSDYEQYF,TGTGCCATCAGTCCCGGCAGTTCGGACTACGAGCAGTACTTC,TRBJ2-7,.,TRBV10-3,many
CSVRGRSYEQYF,TGCAGCGTTAGGGGCAGGAGCTACGAGCAGTACTTC,TRBJ2-7,.,TRBV29-1,.
CSADPGGSYNSPLHF,TGCAGTGCCGATCCGGGTGGCTCCTATAATTCACCCCTCCACTTT,TRBJ1-6,.,TRBV20-1,few
CASRSLGGSSTDTQYF,TGCGCCAGCCGATCCCTCGGAGGGTCTAGCACAGATACGCAGTATTTT,TRBJ2-3,.,TRBV5-1,few
CSAMILAGVSNEQFF,TGCAGTGCTATGATACTAGCGGGAGTTTCCAATGAGCAGTTCTTC,TRBJ2-1,TRBD2,TRBV20-1,many
CASSSLLTLADTQYF,TGTGCCAGCAGTTCTCTCCTGACTTTGGCAGATACGCAGTATTTT,TRBJ2-3,.,TRBV6-5,few